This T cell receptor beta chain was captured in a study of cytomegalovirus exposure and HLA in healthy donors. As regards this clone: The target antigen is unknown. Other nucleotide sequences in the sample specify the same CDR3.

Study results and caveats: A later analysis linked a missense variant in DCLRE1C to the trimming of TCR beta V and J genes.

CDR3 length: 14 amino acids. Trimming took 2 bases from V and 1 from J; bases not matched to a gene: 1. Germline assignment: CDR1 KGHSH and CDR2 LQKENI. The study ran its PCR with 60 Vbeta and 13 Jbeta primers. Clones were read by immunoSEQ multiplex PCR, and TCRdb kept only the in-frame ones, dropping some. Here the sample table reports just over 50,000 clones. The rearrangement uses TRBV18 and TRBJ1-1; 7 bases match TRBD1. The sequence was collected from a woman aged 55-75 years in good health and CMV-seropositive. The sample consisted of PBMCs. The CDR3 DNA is TGTGCCAGCTCACCAGGACAGGAGAACACTGAAGCTTTCTTT. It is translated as CASSPGQENTEAFF.